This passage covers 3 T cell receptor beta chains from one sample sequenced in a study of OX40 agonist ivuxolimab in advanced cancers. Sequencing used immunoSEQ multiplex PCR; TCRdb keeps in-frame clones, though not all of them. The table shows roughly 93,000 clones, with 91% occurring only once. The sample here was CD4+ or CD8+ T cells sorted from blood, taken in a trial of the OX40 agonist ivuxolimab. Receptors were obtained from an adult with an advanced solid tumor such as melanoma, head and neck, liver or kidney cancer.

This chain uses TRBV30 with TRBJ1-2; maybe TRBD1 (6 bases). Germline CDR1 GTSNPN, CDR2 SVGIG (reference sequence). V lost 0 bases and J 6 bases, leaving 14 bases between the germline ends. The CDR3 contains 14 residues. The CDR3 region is CAWSVQGRGHGYTF. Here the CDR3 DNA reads TGTGCCTGGAGTGTACAGGGCCGCGGGCATGGCTACACCTTC. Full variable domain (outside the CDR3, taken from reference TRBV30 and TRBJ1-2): SQTIHQWPATLVQPVGSPLSLECTVEGTSNPNLYWYRQAAGRGLQLLFYSVGIGQISSEVPQNLSASRPQDRQFILSSKKLLLSDSGFYLCAWSVQGRGHGYTFGSGTRLTVV.

CDR3 coding DNA: TGTGCCAGCAGCCAAGCCGGGACGGCGGGGGGCTACACCTTC. It codes for CASSQAGTAGGYTF. The V and J genes are TRBV14 and TRBJ1-2, with D perhaps TRBD1 (5 bases). V lost 1 base and J 8 bases, leaving 14 bases between the germline ends. Germline V gene sequence: CDR1 SGHDN, CDR2 FVKESK. This CDR3 region has 14 residues. The whole variable domain, filled in from reference TRBV14 and TRBJ1-2, reads EAGVTQFPSHSVIEKGQTVTLRCDPISGHDNLYWYRRVMGKEIKFLLHFVKESKQDESGMPNNRFLAERTGGTYSTLKVQPAELEDSGVYFCASSQAGTAGGYTFGSGTRLTVV.

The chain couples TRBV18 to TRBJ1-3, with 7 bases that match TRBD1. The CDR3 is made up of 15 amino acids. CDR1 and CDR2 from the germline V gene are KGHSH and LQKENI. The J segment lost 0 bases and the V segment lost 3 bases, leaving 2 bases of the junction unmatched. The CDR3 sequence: CASSPTGYSGNTIYF. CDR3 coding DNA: TGTGCCAGCTCACCGACAGGGTACTCTGGAAACACCATATATTTT.